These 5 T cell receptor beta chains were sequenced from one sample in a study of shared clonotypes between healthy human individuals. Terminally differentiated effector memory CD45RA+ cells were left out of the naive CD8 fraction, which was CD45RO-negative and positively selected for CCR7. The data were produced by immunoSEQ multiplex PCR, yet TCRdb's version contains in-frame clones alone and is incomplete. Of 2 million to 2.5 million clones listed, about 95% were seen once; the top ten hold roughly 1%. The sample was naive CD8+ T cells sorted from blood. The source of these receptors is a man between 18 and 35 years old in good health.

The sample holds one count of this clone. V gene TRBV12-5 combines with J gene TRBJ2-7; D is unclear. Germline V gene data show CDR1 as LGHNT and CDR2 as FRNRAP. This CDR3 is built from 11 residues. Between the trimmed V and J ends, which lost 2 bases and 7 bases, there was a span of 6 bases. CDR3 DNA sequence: TGTGCTAGTGGTTTGCGGTTAGAGCAGTACTTC. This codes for CASGLRLEQYF.

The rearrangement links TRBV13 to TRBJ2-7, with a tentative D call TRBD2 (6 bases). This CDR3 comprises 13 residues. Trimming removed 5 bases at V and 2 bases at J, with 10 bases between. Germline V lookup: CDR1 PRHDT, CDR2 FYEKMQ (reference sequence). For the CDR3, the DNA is TGTGCCAGCAGCACGGGAGCGGCCTACGAGCAGTACTTC. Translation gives CASSTGAAYEQYF.

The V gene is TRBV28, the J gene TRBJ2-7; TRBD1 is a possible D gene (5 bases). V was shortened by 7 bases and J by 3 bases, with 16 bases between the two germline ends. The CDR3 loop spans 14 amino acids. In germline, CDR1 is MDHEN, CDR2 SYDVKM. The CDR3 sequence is CASNLYRYDYEQYF. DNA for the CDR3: TGTGCCAGCAACCTCTACAGGTACGACTACGAGCAGTACTTC.

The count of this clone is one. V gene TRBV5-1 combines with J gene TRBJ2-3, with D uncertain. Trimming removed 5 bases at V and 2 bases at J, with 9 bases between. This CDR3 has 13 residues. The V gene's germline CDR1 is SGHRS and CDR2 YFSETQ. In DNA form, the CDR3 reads TGCGCCAGCAGGACCGACTTCACAGATACGCAGTATTTT. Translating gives CASRTDFTDTQYF.

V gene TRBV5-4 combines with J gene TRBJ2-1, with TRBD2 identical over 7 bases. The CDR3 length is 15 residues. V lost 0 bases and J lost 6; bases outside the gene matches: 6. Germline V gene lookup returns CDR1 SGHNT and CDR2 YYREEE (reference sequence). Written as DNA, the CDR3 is TGTGCCAGCAGCTTGGATCCCGGGAGGCGCAATGAGCAGTTCTTC. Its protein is CASSLDPGRRNEQFF.